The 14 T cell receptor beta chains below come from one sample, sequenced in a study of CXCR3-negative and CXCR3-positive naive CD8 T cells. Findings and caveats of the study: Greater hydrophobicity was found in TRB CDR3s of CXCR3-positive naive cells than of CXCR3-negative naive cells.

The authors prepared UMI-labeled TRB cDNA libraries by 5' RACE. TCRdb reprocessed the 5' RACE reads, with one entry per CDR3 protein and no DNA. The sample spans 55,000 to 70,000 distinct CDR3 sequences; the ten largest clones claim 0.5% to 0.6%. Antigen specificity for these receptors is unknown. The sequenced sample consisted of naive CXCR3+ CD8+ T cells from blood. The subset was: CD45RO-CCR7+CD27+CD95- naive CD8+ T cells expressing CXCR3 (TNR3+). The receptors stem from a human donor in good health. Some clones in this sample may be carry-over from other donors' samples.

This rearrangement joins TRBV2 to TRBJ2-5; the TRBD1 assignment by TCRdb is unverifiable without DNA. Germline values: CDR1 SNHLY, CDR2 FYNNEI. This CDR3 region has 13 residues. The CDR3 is CASSRIRVETQYF.

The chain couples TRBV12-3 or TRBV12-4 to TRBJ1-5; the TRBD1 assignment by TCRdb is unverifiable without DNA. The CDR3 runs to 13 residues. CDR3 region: CASRPTGNQPQHF.

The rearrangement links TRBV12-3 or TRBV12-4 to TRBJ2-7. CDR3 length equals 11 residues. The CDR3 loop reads CASSQELEQYF.

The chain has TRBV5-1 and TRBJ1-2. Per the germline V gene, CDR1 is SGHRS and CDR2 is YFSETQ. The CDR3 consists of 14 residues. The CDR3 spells CASSPVEWDYGYTF.

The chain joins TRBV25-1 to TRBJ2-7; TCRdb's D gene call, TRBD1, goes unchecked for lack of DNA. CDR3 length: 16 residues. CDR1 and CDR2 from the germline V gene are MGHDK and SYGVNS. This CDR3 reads CTSSGVAGQGYYEQYF.

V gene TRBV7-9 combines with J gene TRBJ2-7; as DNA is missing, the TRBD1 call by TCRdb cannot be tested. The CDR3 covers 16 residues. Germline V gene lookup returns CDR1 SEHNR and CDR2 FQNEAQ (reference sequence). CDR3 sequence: CASSPDGQQVDHEQYF.

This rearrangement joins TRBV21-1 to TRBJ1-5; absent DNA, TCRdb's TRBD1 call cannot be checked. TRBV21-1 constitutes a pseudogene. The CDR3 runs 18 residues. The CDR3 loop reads CASSSRDPELSCNQPQHF.

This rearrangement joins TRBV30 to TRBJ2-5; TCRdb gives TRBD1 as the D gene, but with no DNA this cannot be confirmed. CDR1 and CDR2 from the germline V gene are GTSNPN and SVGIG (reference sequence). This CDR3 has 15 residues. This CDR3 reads CAWSGGATTGETQYF. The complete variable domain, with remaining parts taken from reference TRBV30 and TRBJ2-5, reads SQTIHQWPATLVQPVGSPLSLECTVEGTSNPNLYWYRQAAGRGLQLLFYSVGIGQISSEVPQNLSASRPQDRQFILSSKKLLLSDSGFYLCAWSGGATTGETQYFGPGTRLLVL.

CDR3 residues: CASSSGTSGISGANVLTF. J is TRBJ2-6 and V is TRBV5-5; the D gene TCRdb calls, TRBD2, cannot be checked with no DNA. CDR1 is SGHKS and CDR2 is YYEKEE in the germline V gene (reference sequence). This CDR3 spans 18 amino acids.

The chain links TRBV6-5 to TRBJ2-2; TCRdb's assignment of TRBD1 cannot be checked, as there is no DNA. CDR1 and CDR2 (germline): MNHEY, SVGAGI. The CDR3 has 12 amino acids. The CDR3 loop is CASQGNTGELFF.

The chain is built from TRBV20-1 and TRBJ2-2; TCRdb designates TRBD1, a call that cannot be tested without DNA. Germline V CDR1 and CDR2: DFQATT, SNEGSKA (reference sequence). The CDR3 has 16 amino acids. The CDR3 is CSASGTVPPITGELFF.

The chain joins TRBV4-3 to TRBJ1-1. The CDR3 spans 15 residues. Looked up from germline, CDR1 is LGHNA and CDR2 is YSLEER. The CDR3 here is CASSQEQPSFTEAFF.

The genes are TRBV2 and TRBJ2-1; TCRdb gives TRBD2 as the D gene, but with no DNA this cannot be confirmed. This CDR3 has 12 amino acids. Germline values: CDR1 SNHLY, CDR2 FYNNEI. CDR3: CATEPSGNEQFF. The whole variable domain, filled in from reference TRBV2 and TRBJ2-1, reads EPEVTQTPSHQVTQMGQEVILRCVPISNHLYFYWYRQILGQKVEFLVSFYNNEISEKSEIFDDQFSVERPDGSNFTLKIRSTKLEDSAMYFCATEPSGNEQFFGPGTRLTVL.

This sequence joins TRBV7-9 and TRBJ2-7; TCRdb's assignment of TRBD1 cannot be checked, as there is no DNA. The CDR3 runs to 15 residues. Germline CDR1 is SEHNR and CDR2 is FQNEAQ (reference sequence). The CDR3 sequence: CASSTPDRDTIEHYF.